This T cell receptor beta chain originates from a study of OX40 agonist ivuxolimab in advanced cancers. In terms of the full investigation: Ivuxolimab, which targeted the costimulatory receptor OX40 (CD134), was an agonistic, fully human IgG2 monoclonal antibody. Intravenous ivuxolimab was administered to patients every 2 weeks at six dose levels: 0.01, 0.1, 0.3, 1.5, 3 and 10 mg/kg. Of the approximately 50 dose-escalation patients, hepatocellular carcinoma was present in approximately 20, melanoma in around 15, renal cell carcinoma in 9 and head and neck cancer in 9. In the dose-escalation cohort, around four fifths of patients were male, and the mean age was approximately 60 years, with a range of 23 to 79. Patients were allowed to have had prior anti-PD-1, anti-PD-L1 or anti-CTLA-4 therapy, and about 40% of the dose-escalation patients had been treated with checkpoint inhibitors. Three dose-escalation patients achieved partial responses, one with hepatocellular carcinoma and two with cutaneous melanoma. Peripheral TCRbeta sequencing aimed to test whether ivuxolimab altered TCR sequence diversity and caused clonal T-cell expansion. The paper covers the monotherapy dose-escalation part of the phase I ivuxolimab trial, which included N ≈ 50 patients.

For sequencing of the TCRbeta CDR3 region, genomic DNA was extracted from the sorted cells. The immunoSEQ Assay was used for sequencing of TCRbeta CDR3 regions. This immuneACCESS table, as held by TCRdb, lists in-frame sequences with V and J called but not all clones. Of the missing ones, under half trace to an unresolved V gene in checked studies; the others have no known cause. Within this sample are roughly 21,000 clones, with approximately 89% of them counted one time only. The ten most abundant clones make up under 20% of the sample. Comment on this clone: What this receptor recognizes is not known. It has no much larger one-base neighbor in the sample; base qualities were not kept.

Study-wide findings and limitations: Low levels of normalized T-cell clonal expansion were also shown by some nonresponding patients. At doses from 0.1 to 3.0 mg/kg, clonal expansion was seen in both CD4+ and CD8+ blood T cells between baseline and week 6. In partial responders in the 0.1-3.0 mg/kg groups, normalized peripheral clonal expansion was found to be among the lowest, especially among CD8+ T cells. After ivuxolimab, CD8+ T cells had more expanded clones than CD4+ T cells on average. The antigen specificity of the clonally expanded peripheral T cells was not determined.

The CDR3 starts with the cysteine, ends with the phenylalanine, and has 15 residues. This entry keeps only the CDR3 DNA: 45 bases, framed from base 1. V loses 8 bases of germline sequence and J loses 3 bases, and the interval between the two ends is 17 bases. According to the germline V gene (reference sequence), CDR1 reads MNHEY and CDR2 reads SMNVEV. Patients with autoimmune disease history or receiving systemic immunosuppression were excluded from the trial. Peripheral blood for TCR sequencing was drawn from every dose cohort at baseline, at cycle 4 day 1 and at cycle 7 day 1. The samples were taken from a phase I, first-in-human, multicenter, open-label dose-escalation trial of ivuxolimab. Adults with locally advanced or metastatic melanoma, renal cell, hepatocellular, or head and neck squamous cell carcinoma were enrolled in the trial. Before TCR sequencing, CD4+ T cells and CD8+ T cells from peripheral blood were sorted into separate populations.

The chain is assembled from TRBV27 and TRBJ2-1, with TRBD2 tentatively as D gene (7 bases match). The sequence derives from an adult with an advanced solid tumor such as melanoma, head and neck, liver or kidney cancer. Sequenced material: CD4+ or CD8+ T cells sorted from blood, taken in a trial of the OX40 agonist ivuxolimab. CDR3 loop: CASGVGGGYYNEQFF. The nucleotide sequence reads TGTGCCAGCGGGGTAGGGGGGGGCTACTACAATGAGCAGTTCTTC.